This TCR beta chain was obtained from a study of technical replicates of blood from several donors. V was pared by 6 bases and J by 2 bases, with 22 bases between. Germline assignment: CDR1 SQVTM and CDR2 ANQGSEA. This CDR3 has 16 residues. Produced via immunoSEQ multiplex PCR; TCRdb's table is partial and in-frame only. The top ten hold around 0.27% of the sample, which has around 76,000 clones, over 80% seen once. The sequence derives from a human donor in good health. The chain combines TRBV29-1 with TRBJ2-5, with a possible D match to TRBD1 (6 bases). Sequenced sample: T cells isolated from PBMCs. As DNA, the CDR3 is TGCAGCGTGGGACGGACCGGGACAACGATTCAAGAGACCCAGTACTTC. This sequence encodes CSVGRTGTTIQETQYF.